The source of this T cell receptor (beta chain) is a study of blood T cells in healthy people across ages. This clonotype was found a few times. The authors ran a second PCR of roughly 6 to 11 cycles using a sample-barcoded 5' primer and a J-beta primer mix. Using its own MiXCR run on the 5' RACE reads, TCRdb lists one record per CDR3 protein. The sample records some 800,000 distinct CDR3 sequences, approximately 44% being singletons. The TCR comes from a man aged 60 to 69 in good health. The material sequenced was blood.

Here the CDR3 DNA reads TGCGCCAGCAGCCAGGGGACAGGTCGGGGATACGAGCAGTACTTC. Its protein is CASSQGTGRGYEQYF. The chain has TRBV4-1 and TRBJ2-7; 8 bases match TRBD1. Germline V gene sequence: CDR1 MGHRA, CDR2 YSYEKL. The length of the CDR3 is 15 residues. Unmatched junction bases numbered 8, after V lost 3 bases and J lost 4 bases.